This note documents a single TCR beta chain sequence. The V segment lost 3 bases and the J segment 2 bases; nucleotides outside the gene matches: 2. CDR1 and CDR2 from the germline V gene are LGHNA and YNFKEQ. The length of the CDR3 is 16 residues. Time point: sample taken at primary tumor resection. From tumor, nontumor lung or frozen PBMC, whole RNA was taken unsorted for sequencing. Each TCR cDNA molecule carried a unique molecular identifier. TCRdb re-derived calls from the 5' RACE reads in MiXCR, one entry per CDR3 protein. Among about 41,000 distinct CDR3 sequences, over 9.5% were seen once, and the ten largest hold roughly 40%. This specimen comes from a study of spatial heterogeneity in lung cancer. Overall study: In the raw reads, each unique TCR and UMI combination was present more than ten times on average.

The chain joins TRBV4-2 to TRBJ2-3; 13 bases align to TRBD2. Sequenced here: PBMCs, sampled at surgery. This sequence originates from a female donor with early-stage non-small cell lung cancer. This CDR3 is CASSQTSGGPTDTQYF. The CDR3 DNA reads TGTGCCAGCAGCCAGACTAGCGGGGGGCCCACAGATACGCAGTATTTT.